This T cell receptor (beta chain) is from a study of T cells in Graves' hyperthyroidism and ophthalmopathy. Study summary: Any treatment followed the collection of peripheral blood at initial diagnosis. Study-wide findings and caveats: Classification by a 13 V-J model distinguished ophthalmopathy from stable hyperthyroidism.

About this clonotype: What it binds is not known.

Trimming pared 2 bases from V and 6 bases from J, leaving 5 bases between. CDR1 and CDR2 from the germline V gene are MNHEY and SVGEGT. The CDR3 is 12 amino acids. Among the patients, aged 18 to 65, hyperthyroidism was newly diagnosed and had lasted under 2 months. Patients showing uncontrolled infection, other autoimmune disease, pregnancy or lactation were ineligible. RNA transcripts yielded amplified TCR beta CDR3 regions. The TCR CDR3 first-round RT-PCR relied on the HTBI primer set. Each CDR3 protein gets one entry after TCRdb re-called the multiplex PCR reads with MiXCR. Of about 590,000 distinct CDR3 sequences in the sample, roughly 14% are singletons; the top ten hold around 7.5%.

The sequencing input was blood. The source is a young woman with Graves' hyperthyroidism. The chain carries TRBV6-2 or TRBV6-3 and TRBJ2-1, with D uncertain. CDR3 residues: CASSYDPNEQFF. The CDR3, as DNA: TGTGCCAGCAGTTACGACCCCAATGAGCAGTTCTTC.